This T cell receptor (beta chain) emerged from a study of blood T cell repertoires in COVID-19. Overall study: Samples of COVID-19 (acute and convalescent) were obtained from the United States, Italy and Spain. PBMCs, B-cell-depleted T cells, or T cells provided the cDNA or gDNA that made up the material.

CDR3 length equals 16 residues. Trimming removed 5 bases from V and 0 bases from J, with 14 bases in between. From germline, CDR1 is MNHEY and CDR2 SVGEGT. In the source study's methods: Estimates of nucleated cell counts were drawn from the amplification of reference gene primers. Assay used: immunoSEQ multiplex PCR; TCRdb lists only in-frame clones, some missing. The V and J calls and the clone size are those of that table, but D and trimming were determined from the DNA. The sample gives over 100,000 clones, roughly 90% of which show up once; around 4.5% is in the top ten. Patients at the Seattle site were enrolled during active infection and followed longitudinally.

This chain connects TRBV6-2 or TRBV6-3 to TRBJ1-3, with D possibly matching TRBD1 (6 bases). Sequenced input: peripheral blood. This sequence was found in a man aged 55-75 years with COVID-19, enrolled during active disease. The DNA of the CDR3 is TGTGCCAGCAGTACACCGACAGGTTCCTCTGGAAACACCATATATTTT. Residues: CASSTPTGSSGNTIYF.